These T cell receptor beta chains were read from a single sample in a study of blood T cell repertoires in COVID-19. Libraries were prepared by immunoSEQ multiplex PCR; TCRdb keeps only in-frame clonotypes and omits some of them. The sample yields approximately 200,000 clones, roughly 87% seen once. Sequenced material: PBMCs or T cells enriched from blood (not recorded which). The receptors were gathered from a man younger than 35 with acute COVID-19. CDR3s include the opening cysteine and the closing phenylalanine or tryptophan. A D gene is named only where the DNA matches it firmly. A clone size is listed for some rows: how often the clone was seen (once, few, many), or a class if it is expanded.

d_call	v_call	clone_size	j_call	cdr3_aa	cdr3_nt
NA	TRBV28	NA	TRBJ2-7	CASWRSQQYEQYF	TGTGCCAGCTGGCGGAGTCAGCAATACGAGCAGTACTTC
TRBD1	TRBV27	few	TRBJ1-3	CASSLSGQGGNTIYF	TGTGCCAGCAGTTTATCGGGACAGGGTGGAAACACCATATATTTT
TRBD2	TRBV3-1/TRBV3-2	once	TRBJ2-3	CASSPWTSGRTDTQYF	TGTGCCAGCAGCCCTTGGACTAGCGGAAGGACAGATACGCAGTATTTT
TRBD1	TRBV6-6	NA	TRBJ1-5	CASSVPGQGIDQPQHF	TGTGCCAGCAGCGTTCCGGGACAGGGGATCGATCAGCCCCAGCATTTT
NA	TRBV7-3	NA	TRBJ2-5	CASSLMTGWGQETQYF	TGTGCCAGCAGCTTAATGACAGGTTGGGGGCAAGAGACCCAGTACTTC
TRBD2	TRBV28	NA	TRBJ2-4	CASSRLTSGRNGIQYF	TGTGCCAGCAGTCGACTGACTAGCGGGAGAAACGGCATTCAGTACTTC
TRBD1	TRBV6-5	NA	TRBJ1-1	CASSYVEGAGTEAFF	TGTGCCAGCAGTTACGTTGAGGGGGCGGGGACTGAAGCTTTCTTT
TRBD2	TRBV25-1	NA	TRBJ2-5	CASTTRGLAGVGETQYF	TGTGCCAGCACCACGAGGGGACTAGCGGGAGTTGGGGAGACCCAGTACTTC
NA	TRBV18	NA	TRBJ2-3	CASSPQRSPTDTQYF	TGTGCCAGCTCACCACAGCGGAGCCCAACAGATACGCAGTATTTT
NA	TRBV12-5	NA	TRBJ2-4	CASGLAAADIQYF	TGTGCTAGTGGTTTGGCGGCAGCGGACATTCAGTACTTC
NA	TRBV6-2/TRBV6-3	NA	TRBJ1-2	CASSSGSYGYTF	TGTGCCAGCAGTTCAGGTAGCTATGGCTACACCTTC
NA	TRBV28	NA	TRBJ1-2	CASRETVFYGYTF	TGTGCCAGCAGGGAAACAGTTTTCTATGGCTACACCTTC
TRBD1	TRBV28	NA	TRBJ2-7	CASMYRDRVHEQYF	TGTGCCAGCATGTACCGGGACAGGGTCCACGAGCAGTACTTC
TRBD2	TRBV7-8	NA	TRBJ2-7	CASSPSSGNSYEQYF	TGTGCCAGCAGCCCCTCTAGCGGGAACTCCTACGAGCAGTACTTC
NA	TRBV6-5	NA	TRBJ2-3	CASSPRTEGSDTQYF	TGTGCCAGCAGCCCCAGGACGGAGGGGTCAGATACGCAGTATTTT
TRBD2	TRBV27	once	TRBJ2-1	CASSLVTSGYNEQFF	TGTGCCAGCAGTTTGGTGACTAGCGGTTACAATGAGCAGTTCTTC
NA	TRBV24-1	NA	TRBJ1-5	CATRALQGCNQPQHF	TGTGCCACCAGAGCATTACAGGGATGCAATCAGCCCCAGCATTTT
NA	TRBV28	NA	TRBJ1-5	CASGGVYSNQPQHF	TGTGCCAGTGGGGGGGTTTATAGCAATCAGCCCCAGCATTTT
NA	TRBV5-8	NA	TRBJ1-5	CASRIGGNQPQHF	TGTGCCAGCCGTATAGGGGGCAATCAGCCCCAGCATTTT
NA	TRBV10-3	NA	TRBJ2-3	CAISPPDLGTDTQYF	TGTGCCATCAGTCCGCCCGATCTAGGCACAGATACGCAGTATTTT
NA	TRBV5-1	NA	TRBJ1-1	CASSPDKNTEAFF	TGCGCCAGCAGCCCTGACAAGAACACTGAAGCTTTCTTT
TRBD1	TRBV4-1	once	TRBJ1-2	CASSQGGTGKLWYGYTF	TGCGCCAGCAGCCAAGGCGGGACAGGCAAGCTATGGTATGGCTACACCTTC
TRBD1	TRBV19	NA	TRBJ1-5	CASSPQGVGNQPQHF	TGTGCCAGTAGTCCCCAGGGGGTAGGAAATCAGCCCCAGCATTTT
NA	TRBV4-3	NA	TRBJ1-1	CASSHNLGGDTEAFF	TGCGCCAGCAGCCACAACTTAGGGGGGGACACTGAAGCTTTCTTT
NA	TRBV29-1	NA	TRBJ2-1	CSVVSYNEQFF	TGCAGCGTTGTGAGCTACAATGAGCAGTTCTTC
NA	TRBV5-4	NA	TRBJ1-1	CASSDPEVNTEAFF	TGTGCCAGCAGCGACCCCGAGGTGAACACTGAAGCTTTCTTT
NA	TRBV19	NA	TRBJ1-1	CASSNYTEAFF	TGTGCCAGTAGTAATTATACTGAAGCTTTCTTT
NA	TRBV10-2	NA	TRBJ1-6	CASSASRGGNSPLHF	TGCGCCAGCAGTGCATCTAGGGGAGGGAATTCACCCCTCCACTTT
TRBD1	TRBV30	NA	TRBJ1-5	CAWSAGQGVQPQHF	TGTGCCTGGAGTGCCGGACAGGGAGTCCAGCCCCAGCATTTT
NA	TRBV14	NA	TRBJ1-1	CASSQARYTEAFF	TGTGCCAGCAGCCAAGCCCGGTACACTGAAGCTTTCTTT
NA	TRBV2	NA	TRBJ1-2	CASSTSTVNYGYTF	NA